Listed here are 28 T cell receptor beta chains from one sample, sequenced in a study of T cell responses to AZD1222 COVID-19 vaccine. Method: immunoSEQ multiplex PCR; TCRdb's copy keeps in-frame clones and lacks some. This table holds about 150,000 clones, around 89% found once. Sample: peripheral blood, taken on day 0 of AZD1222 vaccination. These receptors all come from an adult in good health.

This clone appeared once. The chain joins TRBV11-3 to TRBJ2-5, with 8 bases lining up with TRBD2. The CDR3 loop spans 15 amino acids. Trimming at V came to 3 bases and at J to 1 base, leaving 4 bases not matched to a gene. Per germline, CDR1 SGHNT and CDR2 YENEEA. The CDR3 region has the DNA TGTGCCAGCAGCTTTGCGGGGGGCGGCCAAGAGACCCAGTACTTC. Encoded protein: CASSFAGGGQETQYF. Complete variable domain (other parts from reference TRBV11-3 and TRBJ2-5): EAGVVQSPRYKIIEKKQPVAFWCNPISGHNTLYWYLQNLGQGPELLIRYENEEAVDDSQLPKDRFSAERLKGVDSTLKIQPAELGDSAVYLCASSFAGGGQETQYFGPGTRLLVL.

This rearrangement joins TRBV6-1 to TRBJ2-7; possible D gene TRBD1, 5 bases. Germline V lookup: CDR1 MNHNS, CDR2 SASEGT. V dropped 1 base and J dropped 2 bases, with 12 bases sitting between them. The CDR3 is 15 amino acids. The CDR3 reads CASSEVTGPTYEQYF. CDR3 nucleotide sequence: TGTGCCAGCAGTGAAGTAACAGGTCCGACCTACGAGCAGTACTTC.

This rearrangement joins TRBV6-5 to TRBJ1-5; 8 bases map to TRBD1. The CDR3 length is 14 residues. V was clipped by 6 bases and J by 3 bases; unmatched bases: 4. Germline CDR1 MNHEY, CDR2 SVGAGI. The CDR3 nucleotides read TGTGCCAGCAGGAGGACAGGGCTCAATCAGCCCCAGCATTTT. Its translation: CASRRTGLNQPQHF.

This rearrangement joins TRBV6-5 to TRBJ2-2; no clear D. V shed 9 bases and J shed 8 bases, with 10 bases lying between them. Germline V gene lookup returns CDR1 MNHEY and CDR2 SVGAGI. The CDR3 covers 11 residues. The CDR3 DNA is TGTGCCAGTGGGCAGTGGGGGGAGCTGTTTTTT. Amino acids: CASGQWGELFF.

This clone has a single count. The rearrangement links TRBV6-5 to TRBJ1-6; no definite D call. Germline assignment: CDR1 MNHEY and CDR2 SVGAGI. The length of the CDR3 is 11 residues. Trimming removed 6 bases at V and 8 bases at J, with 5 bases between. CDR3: CASRFYSPLHF. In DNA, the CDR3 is TGTGCCAGCAGGTTTTATTCACCCCTCCACTTT.

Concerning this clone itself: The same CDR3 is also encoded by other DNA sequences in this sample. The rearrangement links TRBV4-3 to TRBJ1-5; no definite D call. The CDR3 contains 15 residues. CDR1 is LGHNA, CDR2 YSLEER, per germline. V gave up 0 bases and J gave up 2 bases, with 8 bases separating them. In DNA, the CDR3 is TGCGCCAGCAGCCAAGATCCTGGGGGCAATCAGCCCCAGCATTTT. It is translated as CASSQDPGGNQPQHF.

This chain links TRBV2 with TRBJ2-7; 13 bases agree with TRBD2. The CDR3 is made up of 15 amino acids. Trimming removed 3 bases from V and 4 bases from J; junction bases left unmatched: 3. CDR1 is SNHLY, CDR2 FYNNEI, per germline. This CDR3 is CASSDRLAGGYEQYF. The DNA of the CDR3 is TGTGCCAGCAGTGATAGACTAGCGGGGGGATACGAGCAGTACTTC.

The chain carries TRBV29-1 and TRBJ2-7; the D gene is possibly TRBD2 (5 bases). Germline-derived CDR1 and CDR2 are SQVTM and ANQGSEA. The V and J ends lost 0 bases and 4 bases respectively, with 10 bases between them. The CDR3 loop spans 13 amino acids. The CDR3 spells CSVEERSGYEQYF. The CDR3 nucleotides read TGCAGCGTTGAAGAAAGGAGCGGATACGAGCAGTACTTC.

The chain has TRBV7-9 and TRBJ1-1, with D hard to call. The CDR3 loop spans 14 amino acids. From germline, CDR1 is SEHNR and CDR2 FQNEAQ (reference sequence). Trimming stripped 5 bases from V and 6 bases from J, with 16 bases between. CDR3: CASSVRGPRSEAFF. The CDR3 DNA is TGTGCCAGCAGCGTACGGGGTCCCCGGTCTGAAGCTTTCTTT.

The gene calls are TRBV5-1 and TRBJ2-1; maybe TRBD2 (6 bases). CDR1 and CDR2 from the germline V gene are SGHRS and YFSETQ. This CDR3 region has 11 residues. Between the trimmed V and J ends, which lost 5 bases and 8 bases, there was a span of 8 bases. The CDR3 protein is CASRWGDEQFF. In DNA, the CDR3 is TGCGCCAGCAGGTGGGGGGATGAGCAGTTCTTC. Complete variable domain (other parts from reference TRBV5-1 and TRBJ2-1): KAGVTQTPRYLIKTRGQQVTLSCSPISGHRSVSWYQQTPGQGLQFLFEYFSETQRNKGNFPGRFSGRQFSNSRSEMNVSTLELGDSALYLCASRWGDEQFFGPGTRLTVL.

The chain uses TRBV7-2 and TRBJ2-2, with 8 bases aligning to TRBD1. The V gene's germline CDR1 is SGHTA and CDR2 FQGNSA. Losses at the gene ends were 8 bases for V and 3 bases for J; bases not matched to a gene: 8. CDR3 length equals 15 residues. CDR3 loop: CASSLGQVYTGELFF. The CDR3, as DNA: TGTGCCAGCTCCTTGGGACAGGTATACACCGGGGAGCTGTTTTTT.

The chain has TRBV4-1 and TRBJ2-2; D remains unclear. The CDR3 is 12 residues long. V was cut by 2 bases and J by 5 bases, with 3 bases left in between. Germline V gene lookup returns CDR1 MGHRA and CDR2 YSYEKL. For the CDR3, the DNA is TGCGCCAGCAGCCAAACTACCGGGGAGCTGTTTTTT. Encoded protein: CASSQTTGELFF.

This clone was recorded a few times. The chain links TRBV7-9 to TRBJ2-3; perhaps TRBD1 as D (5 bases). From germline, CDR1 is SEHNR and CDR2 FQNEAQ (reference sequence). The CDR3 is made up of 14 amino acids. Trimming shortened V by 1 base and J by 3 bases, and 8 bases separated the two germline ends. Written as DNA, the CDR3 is TGTGCCAGCAGCTTAGTCTGGACAACAGATACGCAGTATTTT. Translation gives CASSLVWTTDTQYF.

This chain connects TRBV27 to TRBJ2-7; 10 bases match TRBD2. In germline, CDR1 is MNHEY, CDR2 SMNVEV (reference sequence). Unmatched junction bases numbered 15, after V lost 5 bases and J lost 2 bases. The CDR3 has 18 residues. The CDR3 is CASSVGLISGGPAYEQYF. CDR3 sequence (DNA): TGTGCCAGCAGTGTAGGGCTAATTAGCGGGGGGCCGGCCTACGAGCAGTACTTC.

The CDR3: CASSSTGARGGNQPQHF. The CDR3 DNA sequence: TGTGCCAGCAGCTCGACAGGGGCGAGAGGAGGCAATCAGCCCCAGCATTTT. This chain links TRBV5-6 with TRBJ1-5; TRBD1 aligns across 8 bases. Germline CDR1 and CDR2: SGHDT and YYEEEE. The V gene end was trimmed by 3 bases and the J gene end by 2 bases; junction bases not matched to a gene: 10. The CDR3 runs 17 residues.

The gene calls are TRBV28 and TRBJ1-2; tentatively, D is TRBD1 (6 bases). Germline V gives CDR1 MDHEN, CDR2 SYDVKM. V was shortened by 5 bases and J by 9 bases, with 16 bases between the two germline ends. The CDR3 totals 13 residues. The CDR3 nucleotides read TGTGCCAGCAGTGATCGACAGGTCCGAAGCTACACCTTC. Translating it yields CASSDRQVRSYTF.

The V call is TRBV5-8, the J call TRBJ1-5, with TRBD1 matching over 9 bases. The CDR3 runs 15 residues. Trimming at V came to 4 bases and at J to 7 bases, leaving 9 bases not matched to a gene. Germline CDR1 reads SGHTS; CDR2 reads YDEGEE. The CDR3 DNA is TGTGCCAGCAGCGGGAACAGGGGGCTGTGGCAGCCCCAGCATTTT. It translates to CASSGNRGLWQPQHF.

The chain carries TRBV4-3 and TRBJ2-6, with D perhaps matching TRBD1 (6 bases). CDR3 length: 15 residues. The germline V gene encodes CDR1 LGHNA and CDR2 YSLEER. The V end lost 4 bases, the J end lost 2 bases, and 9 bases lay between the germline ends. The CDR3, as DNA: TGCGCCAGCAGCCCGGACAGAGCTGGGGCCAACGTCCTGACTTTC. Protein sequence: CASSPDRAGANVLTF.

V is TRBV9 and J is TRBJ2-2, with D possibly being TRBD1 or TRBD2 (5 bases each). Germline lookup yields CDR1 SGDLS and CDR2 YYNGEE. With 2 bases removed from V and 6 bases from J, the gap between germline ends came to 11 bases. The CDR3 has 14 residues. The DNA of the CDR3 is TGTGCCAGCAGCGTTGCAGGGACCGCCGGGGAGCTGTTTTTT. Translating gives CASSVAGTAGELFF.

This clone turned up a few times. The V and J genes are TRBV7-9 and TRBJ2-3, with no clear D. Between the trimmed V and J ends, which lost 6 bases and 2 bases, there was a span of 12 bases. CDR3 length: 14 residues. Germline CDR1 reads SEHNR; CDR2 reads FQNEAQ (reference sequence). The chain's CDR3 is CASSRKGSTDTQYF. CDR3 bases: TGTGCCAGCAGTCGCAAAGGCTCCACAGATACGCAGTATTTT. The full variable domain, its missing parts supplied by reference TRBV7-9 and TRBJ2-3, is DTGVSQNPRHKITKRGQNVTFRCDPISEHNRLYWYRQTLGQGPEFLTYFQNEAQLEKSRLLSDRFSAERPKGSFSTLEIQRTEQGDSAMYLCASSRKGSTDTQYFGPGTRLTVL.

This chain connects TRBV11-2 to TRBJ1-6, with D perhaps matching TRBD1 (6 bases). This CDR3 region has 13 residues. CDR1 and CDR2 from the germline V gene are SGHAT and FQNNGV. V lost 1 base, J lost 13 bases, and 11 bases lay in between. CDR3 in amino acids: CASSLGGGAPLHF. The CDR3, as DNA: TGTGCCAGCAGCTTAGGGGGGGGCGCGCCCCTCCACTTT.

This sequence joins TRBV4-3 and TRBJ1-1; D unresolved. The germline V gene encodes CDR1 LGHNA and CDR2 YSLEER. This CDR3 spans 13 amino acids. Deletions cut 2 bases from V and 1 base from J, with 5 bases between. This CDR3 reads CASSQIQNTEAFF. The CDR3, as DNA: TGCGCCAGCAGCCAAATCCAGAACACTGAAGCTTTCTTT.

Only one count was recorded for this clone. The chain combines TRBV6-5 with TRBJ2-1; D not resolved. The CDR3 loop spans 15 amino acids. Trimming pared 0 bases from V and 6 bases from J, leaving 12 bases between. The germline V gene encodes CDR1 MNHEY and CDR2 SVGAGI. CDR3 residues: CASSYSSGNINEQFF. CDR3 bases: TGTGCCAGCAGTTACTCGAGTGGGAACATCAATGAGCAGTTCTTC.

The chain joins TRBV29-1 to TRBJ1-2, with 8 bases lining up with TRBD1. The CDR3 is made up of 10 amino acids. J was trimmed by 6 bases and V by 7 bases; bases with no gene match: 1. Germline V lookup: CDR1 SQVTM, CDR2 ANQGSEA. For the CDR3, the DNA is TGCAGCGCAGGGGGCGATGGCTACACCTTC. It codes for CSAGGDGYTF.

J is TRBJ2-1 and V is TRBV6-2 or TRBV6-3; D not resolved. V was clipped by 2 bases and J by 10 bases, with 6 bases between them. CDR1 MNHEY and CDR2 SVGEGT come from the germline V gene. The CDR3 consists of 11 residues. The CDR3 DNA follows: TGTGCCAGCAGTTACCTCGGGGAGCAGTTCTTC. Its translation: CASSYLGEQFF.

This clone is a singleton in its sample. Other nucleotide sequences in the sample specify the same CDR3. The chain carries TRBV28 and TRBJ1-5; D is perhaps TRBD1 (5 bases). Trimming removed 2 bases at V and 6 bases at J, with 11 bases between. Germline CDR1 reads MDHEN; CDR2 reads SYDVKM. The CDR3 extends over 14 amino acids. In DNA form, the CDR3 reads TGTGCCAGCAGTTTAAGTCAGGGAGGTCAGCCCCAGCATTTT. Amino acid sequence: CASSLSQGGQPQHF.

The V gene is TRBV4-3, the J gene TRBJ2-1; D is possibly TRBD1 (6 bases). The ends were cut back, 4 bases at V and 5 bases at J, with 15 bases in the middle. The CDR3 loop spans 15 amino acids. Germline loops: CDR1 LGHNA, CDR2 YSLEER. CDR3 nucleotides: TGCGCCAGCAGCCCATCGTCTTCAGGGGACAATGAGCAGTTCTTC. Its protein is CASSPSSSGDNEQFF.

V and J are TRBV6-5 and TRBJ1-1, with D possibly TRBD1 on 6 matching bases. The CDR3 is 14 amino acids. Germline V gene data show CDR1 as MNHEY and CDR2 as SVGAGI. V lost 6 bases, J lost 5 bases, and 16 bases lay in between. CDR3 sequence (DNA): TGTGCCAGCAGAAGACTGACAGGCGAGACTGAAGCTTTCTTT. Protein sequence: CASRRLTGETEAFF.